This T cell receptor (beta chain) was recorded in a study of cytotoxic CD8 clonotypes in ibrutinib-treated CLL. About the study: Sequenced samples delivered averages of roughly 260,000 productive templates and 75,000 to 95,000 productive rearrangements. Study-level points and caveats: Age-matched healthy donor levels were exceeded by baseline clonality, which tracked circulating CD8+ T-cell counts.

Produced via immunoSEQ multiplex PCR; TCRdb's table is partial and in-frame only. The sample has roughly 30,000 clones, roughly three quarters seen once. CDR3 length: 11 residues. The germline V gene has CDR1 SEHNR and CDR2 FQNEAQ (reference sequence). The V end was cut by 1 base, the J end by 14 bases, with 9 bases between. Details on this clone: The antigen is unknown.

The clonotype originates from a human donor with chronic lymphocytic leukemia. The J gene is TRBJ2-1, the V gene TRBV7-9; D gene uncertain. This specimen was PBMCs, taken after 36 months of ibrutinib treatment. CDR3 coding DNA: TGTGCCAGCAGCTTAGAACTGGATGAGTTCTTC. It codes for CASSLELDEFF.